The next 23 T cell receptor beta chains were all read from a single sample in a study of graft-versus-host responses after intestinal transplantation. The antigens for these receptors are not known. Profiling relied on immunoSEQ multiplex PCR, and the TCRdb table lists in-frame clones only, not all of them. The data contain about 120,000 clones, about nine tenths of them seen just once; the ten biggest clones take up about 0.18%. Sequenced material: unstimulated CD4+ T cells sorted from spleen or lymph node cells, taken before intestinal transplant. The origin of the receptors is a human donor who received an intestinal transplant.

V usage is TRBV7-9 and J usage is TRBJ1-1; D is unresolved. The CDR3 totals 13 residues. CDR1 is SEHNR, CDR2 FQNEAQ, per germline (reference sequence). V was cut by 8 bases and J by 1 base, with 11 bases left in between. The CDR3 DNA is TGTGCCAGCGGGCATAAAGGGAACACTGAAGCTTTCTTT. Amino acid sequence: CASGHKGNTEAFF. Based on the CDR3 plus reference TRBV7-9 and TRBJ1-1, the full variable domain is DTGVSQNPRHKITKRGQNVTFRCDPISEHNRLYWYRQTLGQGPEFLTYFQNEAQLEKSRLLSDRFSAERPKGSFSTLEIQRTEQGDSAMYLCASGHKGNTEAFFGQGTRLTVV.

The V and J genes are TRBV7-9 and TRBJ2-3; TRBD2 matches at 8 bases. This CDR3 comprises 18 residues. Unmatched junction bases numbered 13, after V lost 5 bases and J lost 0 bases. Looked up from germline, CDR1 is SEHNR and CDR2 is FQNEAQ (reference sequence). CDR3 nucleotide sequence: TGTGCCAGCAGCCCTTTCGGACTAGCAGCCGCTAGCACAGATACGCAGTATTTT. It translates to CASSPFGLAAASTDTQYF.

Details on this clone: This CDR3 is also generated by other DNA sequences in the sample. The chain employs TRBV5-1 and TRBJ2-1, with 7 bases aligning to TRBD2. The CDR3 runs 15 residues. Losses at the gene ends were 0 bases for V and 3 bases for J; bases not matched to a gene: 3. The germline CDR1 and CDR2 sequences are SGHRS and YFSETQ. The CDR3 spells CASSLGTSFYNEQFF. The CDR3 DNA sequence: TGCGCCAGCAGCTTGGGGACTAGTTTCTACAATGAGCAGTTCTTC.

This clone was counted between two and nine times. The rearrangement uses TRBV30 and TRBJ1-5; D perhaps matches TRBD1 (5 bases). The CDR3 length is 13 residues. Germline V gene sequence: CDR1 GTSNPN, CDR2 SVGIG (reference sequence). Trimming took off 1 base at V and 7 bases at J, with 11 bases between the two ends. The CDR3 DNA reads as TGTGCCTGGAGTGCCAGGGTGGGGCAGCCCCAGCATTTT. It specifies CAWSARVGQPQHF.

The chain employs TRBV7-7 and TRBJ1-1; perhaps TRBD1 as D (5 bases). CDR1 is SSHAT, CDR2 FNYEAQ, per germline (reference sequence). Between the trimmed V and J ends, which lost 5 bases and 7 bases, there was a span of 8 bases. The CDR3 is 11 residues long. In DNA form, the CDR3 reads TGTGCCAGCAGCAGCAGGGTTGAAGCTTTCTTT. Amino acids: CASSSRVEAFF.

The chain recombines TRBV29-1 with TRBJ2-1; 7 bases map to TRBD2. Per germline, CDR1 SQVTM and CDR2 ANQGSEA. CDR3 length: 16 amino acids. Trimming at V came to 4 bases and at J to 4 bases, leaving 13 bases not matched to a gene. The CDR3 loop reads CSVGGGRLAGYNEQFF. CDR3 DNA: TGCAGCGTTGGGGGGGGTAGACTAGCAGGTTACAATGAGCAGTTCTTC.

This rearrangement joins TRBV7-9 to TRBJ2-1; 8 bases agree with TRBD2. Germline CDR1 and CDR2: SEHNR and FQNEAQ (reference sequence). The CDR3 contains 15 residues. Trimming at V came to 5 bases and at J to 0 bases, leaving 3 bases not matched to a gene. The DNA of the CDR3 is TGTGCCAGCAGCACTAGCGGCCTCTCCTACAATGAGCAGTTCTTC. Translation: CASSTSGLSYNEQFF.

This chain joins TRBV27 and TRBJ1-5; no clear D gene. The CDR3 is 16 residues long. V shed 5 bases and J shed 4 bases, with 18 bases lying between them. Germline lookup yields CDR1 MNHEY and CDR2 SMNVEV (reference sequence). The CDR3 loop is CASSPHPGRRNQPQHF. Written as DNA, the CDR3 is TGTGCCAGCAGTCCCCACCCTGGGAGGCGAAATCAGCCCCAGCATTTT.

The V gene is TRBV6-1, the J gene TRBJ2-1; D possibly corresponds to TRBD2 (5 bases). CDR1 and CDR2 from the germline V gene are MNHNS and SASEGT. V lost 4 bases and J 4 bases, leaving 14 bases between the germline ends. This CDR3 contains 15 residues. The CDR3 DNA reads as TGTGCCAGCAGTGGGGCACGGGGTCCTTACAATGAGCAGTTCTTC. Protein sequence: CASSGARGPYNEQFF.

The chain recombines TRBV28 with TRBJ1-1; 10 nucleotides align to TRBD1. The CDR3 spans 17 residues. Unmatched junction bases numbered 9, after V lost 5 bases and J lost 0 bases. The germline V gene encodes CDR1 MDHEN and CDR2 SYDVKM. The CDR3 region has the DNA TGTGCCAGCAGTCCGCATCGGGGACAGGGGTTGAACACTGAAGCTTTCTTT. Protein: CASSPHRGQGLNTEAFF.

The rearrangement links TRBV28 to TRBJ2-7; 9 nucleotides align to TRBD2. The CDR3 runs to 16 residues. Germline V CDR1 and CDR2: MDHEN, SYDVKM. Losses at the gene ends were 4 bases for V and 2 bases for J; bases not matched to a gene: 9. This CDR3 reads CASSSDSGSGPYEQYF. In DNA form, the CDR3 reads TGTGCCAGCAGTTCCGATAGCGGGAGCGGCCCCTACGAGCAGTACTTC.

This clone is a singleton in its sample. The chain links TRBV11-2 to TRBJ1-2, with a weak D call TRBD1 (6 bases). CDR3 length: 15 amino acids. Germline V gene lookup returns CDR1 SGHAT and CDR2 FQNNGV. The V end lost 5 bases, the J end lost 0 bases, and 13 bases lay between the germline ends. The CDR3 protein is CASSVQGRANYGYTF. In DNA form, the CDR3 reads TGTGCCAGCAGCGTCCAGGGGAGGGCTAACTATGGCTACACCTTC.

The chain is built from TRBV28 and TRBJ1-2; maybe TRBD1 (6 bases). The CDR3 has 14 residues. In germline, CDR1 is MDHEN, CDR2 SYDVKM. Trimming stripped 1 base from V and 8 bases from J, with 14 bases between. CDR3 sequence: CASSLYGRGRGYTF. The CDR3 DNA sequence: TGTGCCAGCAGTTTATACGGCAGGGGCAGGGGCTACACCTTC.

V and J are TRBV5-5 and TRBJ2-7; 9 bases line up with TRBD2. J lost 0 bases, V lost 1 base, and 5 bases had no gene match. Germline V CDR1 and CDR2: SGHKS, YYEKEE (reference sequence). The CDR3 is made up of 16 amino acids. The CDR3 coding sequence is TGTGCCAGCAGCTTGACAGGGACTAGCAGCTCCTACGAGCAGTACTTC. Protein product: CASSLTGTSSSYEQYF.

This chain uses TRBV7-2 with TRBJ1-2, with TRBD1 identical over 7 bases. V lost 5 bases, J lost 12 bases, and 18 bases stayed unmatched. Per the germline V gene, CDR1 is SGHTA and CDR2 is FQGNSA. The CDR3 spans 15 residues. The CDR3 sequence is CASSTATGTERSHTF. In nucleotides, the CDR3 is TGTGCCAGCAGCACAGCGACTGGGACAGAGAGGAGTCACACCTTC.

The V gene is TRBV7-2, the J gene TRBJ2-3; the match to TRBD2 covers 8 bases. The CDR3 is 15 amino acids. Germline lookup yields CDR1 SGHTA and CDR2 FQGNSA. V was pared by 2 bases and J by 3 bases, with 4 bases of the junction left unmatched. Here the CDR3 DNA reads TGTGCCAGCAGCTTACGGGGGGGGTATACAGATACGCAGTATTTT. Translation: CASSLRGGYTDTQYF.

This chain joins TRBV7-9 and TRBJ2-7; possible D gene TRBD2, 6 bases. This CDR3 spans 14 amino acids. CDR1 and CDR2 (germline): SEHNR, FQNEAQ (reference sequence). Between the trimmed V and J ends, which lost 3 bases and 4 bases, there was a span of 13 bases. This CDR3 is CASSLRDEGYEQYF. In DNA form, the CDR3 reads TGTGCCAGCAGCTTGCGGGACGAGGGGTACGAGCAGTACTTC.

The chain joins TRBV7-9 to TRBJ2-5; tentatively, D is TRBD2 (7 bases). From germline, CDR1 is SEHNR and CDR2 FQNEAQ (reference sequence). This CDR3 is 15 amino acids long. V was pared by 4 bases and J by 2 bases, with 14 bases between. CDR3 DNA: TGTGCCAGCAGCTCGGGGGGCCCATATCAAGAGACCCAGTACTTC. This encodes CASSSGGPYQETQYF.

There are a few counts of this clone. The gene calls are TRBV6-1 and TRBJ2-7, with TRBD1 matching over 11 bases. The CDR3 runs 15 residues. Germline trimming cut 6 bases from V and 2 bases from J; bases unmatched to any gene: 6. Germline CDR1 and CDR2: MNHNS and SASEGT. The CDR3 DNA reads as TGTGCCAGCAGGGCGGGACAGGGGGATACCTACGAGCAGTACTTC. Encoded protein: CASRAGQGDTYEQYF.

V gene TRBV5-1 combines with J gene TRBJ1-1; TRBD1 aligns across 11 bases. V was clipped by 0 bases and J by 5 bases; unmatched bases: 3. The length of the CDR3 is 15 residues. CDR1 and CDR2 (germline): SGHRS, YFSETQ. The CDR3 coding sequence is TGCGCCAGCAGCTTGGAAGGGACAGGGGGGACTGAAGCTTTCTTT. Protein: CASSLEGTGGTEAFF.

Comment on this clone: The same CDR3 also results from other DNA sequences found in this sample. This chain's CDR3 is CASSPLGQGYEQYF. In nucleotides, the CDR3 is TGTGCCAGCTCACCACTTGGACAGGGCTACGAGCAGTACTTC. The rearrangement joins TRBV18 to TRBJ2-7; 8 bases match TRBD1. This CDR3 is 14 amino acids long. V was pared by 1 base and J by 3 bases, with 2 bases of the junction left unmatched. Germline loops: CDR1 KGHSH, CDR2 LQKENI.

With respect to this clone: At one boundary the junction diverges from the germline segment, which might be a read error. The sample holds other DNA sequences that translate to the same CDR3. This chain connects TRBV19 to TRBJ2-1; TRBD2 matches at 7 bases. The CDR3 has 16 residues. CDR1 LNHDA and CDR2 SQIVND come from the germline V gene (reference sequence). Here the CDR3 DNA reads TGTGCCAGCAGTATTGACTGGGGGGGCTCCTACAATGAGCAGTTCTTC. Amino acids: CASSIDWGGSYNEQFF.

This chain joins TRBV27 and TRBJ2-2, with D perhaps TRBD2 (5 bases). Trimming stripped 7 bases from V and 2 bases from J, with 14 bases between. Germline V lookup: CDR1 MNHEY, CDR2 SMNVEV (reference sequence). This CDR3 spans 15 amino acids. CDR3 bases: TGTGCCAGCAACCCGACGACGGGAAACACCGGGGAGCTGTTTTTT. Protein product: CASNPTTGNTGELFF.